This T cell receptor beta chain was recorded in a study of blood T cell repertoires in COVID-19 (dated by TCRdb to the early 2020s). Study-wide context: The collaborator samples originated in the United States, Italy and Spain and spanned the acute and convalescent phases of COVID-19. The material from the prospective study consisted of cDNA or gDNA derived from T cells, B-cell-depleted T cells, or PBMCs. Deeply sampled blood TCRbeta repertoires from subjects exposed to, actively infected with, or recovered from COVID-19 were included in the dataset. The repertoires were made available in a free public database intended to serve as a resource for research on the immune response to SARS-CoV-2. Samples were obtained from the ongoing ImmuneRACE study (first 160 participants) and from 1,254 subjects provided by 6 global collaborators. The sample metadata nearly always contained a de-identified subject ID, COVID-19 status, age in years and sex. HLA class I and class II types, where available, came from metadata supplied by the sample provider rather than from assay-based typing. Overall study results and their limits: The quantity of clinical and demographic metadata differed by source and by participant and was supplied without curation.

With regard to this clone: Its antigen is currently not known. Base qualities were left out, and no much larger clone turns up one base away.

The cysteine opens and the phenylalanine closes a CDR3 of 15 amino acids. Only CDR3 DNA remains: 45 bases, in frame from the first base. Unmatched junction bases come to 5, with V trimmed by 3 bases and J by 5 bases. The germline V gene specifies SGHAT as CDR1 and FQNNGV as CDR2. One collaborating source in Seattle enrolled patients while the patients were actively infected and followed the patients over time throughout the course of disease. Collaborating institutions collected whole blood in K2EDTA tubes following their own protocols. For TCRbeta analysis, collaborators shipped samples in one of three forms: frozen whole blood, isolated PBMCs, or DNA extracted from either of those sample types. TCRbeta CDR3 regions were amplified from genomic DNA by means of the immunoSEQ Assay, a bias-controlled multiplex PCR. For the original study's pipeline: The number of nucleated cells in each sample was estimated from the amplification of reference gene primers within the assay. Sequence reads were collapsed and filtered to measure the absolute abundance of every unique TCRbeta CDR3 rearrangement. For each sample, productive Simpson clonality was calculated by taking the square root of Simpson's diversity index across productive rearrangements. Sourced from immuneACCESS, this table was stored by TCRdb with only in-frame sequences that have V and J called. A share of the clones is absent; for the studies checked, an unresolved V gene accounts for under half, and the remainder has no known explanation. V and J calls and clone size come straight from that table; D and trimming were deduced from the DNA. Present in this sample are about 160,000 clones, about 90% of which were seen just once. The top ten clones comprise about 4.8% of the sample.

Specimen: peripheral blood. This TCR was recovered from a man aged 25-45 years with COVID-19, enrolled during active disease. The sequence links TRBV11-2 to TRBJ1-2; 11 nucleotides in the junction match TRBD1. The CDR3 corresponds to CASSFWTGGDYGYTF. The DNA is TGTGCCAGCAGCTTTTGGACAGGGGGCGATTATGGCTACACCTTC.